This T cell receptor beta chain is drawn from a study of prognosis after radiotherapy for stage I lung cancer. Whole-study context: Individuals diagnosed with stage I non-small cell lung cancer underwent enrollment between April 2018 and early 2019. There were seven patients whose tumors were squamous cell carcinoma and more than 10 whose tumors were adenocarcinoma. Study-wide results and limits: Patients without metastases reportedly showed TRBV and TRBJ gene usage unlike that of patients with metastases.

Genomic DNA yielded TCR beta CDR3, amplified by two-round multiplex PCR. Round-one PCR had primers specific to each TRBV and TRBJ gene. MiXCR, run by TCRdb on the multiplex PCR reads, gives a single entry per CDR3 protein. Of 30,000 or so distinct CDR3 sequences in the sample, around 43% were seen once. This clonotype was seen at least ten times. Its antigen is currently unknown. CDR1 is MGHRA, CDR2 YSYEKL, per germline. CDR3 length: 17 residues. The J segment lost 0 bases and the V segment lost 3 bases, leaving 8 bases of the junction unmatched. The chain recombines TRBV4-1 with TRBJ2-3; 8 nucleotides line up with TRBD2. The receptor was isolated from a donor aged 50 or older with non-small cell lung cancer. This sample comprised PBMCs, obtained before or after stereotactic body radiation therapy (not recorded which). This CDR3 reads CASSHPEAGASTDTQYF. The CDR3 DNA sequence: TGCGCCAGCAGCCACCCAGAAGCGGGGGCGAGCACAGATACGCAGTATTTT.